These T cell receptor beta chains were read from a single sample in a study of blood T cell repertoires in COVID-19. Assay: immunoSEQ multiplex PCR; the TCRdb copy retains only in-frame clones and omits some. This table holds around 250,000 clones, roughly 88% found once. Sequences were obtained from PBMCs or T cells enriched from blood (not recorded which). The receptors were gathered from a woman aged 45-65 years who had recovered from COVID-19. CDR3s include the opening cysteine and the closing phenylalanine or tryptophan. Fields, in order: CDR3 DNA, CDR3 protein, V gene, J gene, D gene, clone size. D genes are given only for firm matches. Clone sizes are given selectively: once, few, many, or a class where the clone is expanded.

DNA: TGTGCCAGCCGAGGCGCGGGGCCTTTGCACGAGCAGTACTTC
CDR3: CASRGAGPLHEQYF
V: TRBV7-8
J: TRBJ2-7
D: .
size: few

DNA: TGTGCCAGTAGTACTACTAGCGGGAGTTGGGAGACCCAGTACTTC
CDR3: CASSTTSGSWETQYF
V: TRBV19
J: TRBJ2-5
D: TRBD2
size: .

DNA: TGCGCCAGCAGCCAAGACGACAGGGCTTATGGCTACACCTTC
CDR3: CASSQDDRAYGYTF
V: TRBV4-1
J: TRBJ1-2
D: TRBD1
size: .

DNA: TGTGCCAGTAGTACGCAGGGGGGTAGCAATCAGCCCCAGCATTTT
CDR3: CASSTQGGSNQPQHF
V: TRBV19
J: TRBJ1-5
D: TRBD1
size: once

DNA: TGTGCCAGCAGTCCGGGACAGGGGGTTACGCAGTATTTT
CDR3: CASSPGQGVTQYF
V: TRBV3-1/TRBV3-2
J: TRBJ2-3
D: TRBD1
size: .

DNA: TGCGCCAGCAGTGAGTCGGGGACAGGGACCACGCAGTACTTC
CDR3: CASSESGTGTTQYF
V: TRBV10-1
J: TRBJ2-5
D: TRBD1
size: once

DNA: TGTGCCAGCAGCCCACGACAGAATGAAAAACTGTTTTTT
CDR3: CASSPRQNEKLFF
V: TRBV9
J: TRBJ1-4
D: .
size: few

DNA: TGTGCCAGCAGTTCAGGGGGCTATGGCTACACCTTC
CDR3: CASSSGGYGYTF
V: TRBV27
J: TRBJ1-2
D: TRBD1
size: .

DNA: TGTGCCAGCAGCTTAACGGCTCTATACAGGGGGAGGTACGAGCAGTACTTC
CDR3: CASSLTALYRGRYEQYF
V: TRBV5-6
J: TRBJ2-7
D: TRBD1
size: once

DNA: TGTGCCAGACTTAAAATTGACTCTGGAAACACCATATATTTT
CDR3: CARLKIDSGNTIYF
V: TRBV21-1
J: TRBJ1-3
D: .
size: .

DNA: TGTGCCAGCAGCTCGCTGGGGACAGAGGATGGCTACACCTTC
CDR3: CASSSLGTEDGYTF
V: TRBV7-9
J: TRBJ1-2
D: TRBD1
size: .

DNA: TGTGCCACCAGCAGCGACAGGGGAGGCTATGGCTACACCTTC
CDR3: CATSSDRGGYGYTF
V: TRBV15
J: TRBJ1-2
D: TRBD1
size: .

DNA: TGTGCCAGCAGCTTGGTGAAGCACACAGCAGATTACGAGCAGTACTTC
CDR3: CASSLVKHTADYEQYF
V: TRBV5-4
J: TRBJ2-7
D: .
size: few

DNA: TGTGCCAGCTCACCACCGACCAGGGGGAACGAGCAGTACTTC
CDR3: CASSPPTRGNEQYF
V: TRBV18
J: TRBJ2-7
D: TRBD1
size: .

DNA: TGCGGCGTATGGGCCAATGAGCAGTTCTTC
CDR3: CGVWANEQFF
V: TRBV20-1
J: TRBJ2-1
D: .
size: .

DNA: TGTGCCACCAGTGATCCCTTGAGAGGGACAGGGGTTGAACCAACTAATGAAAAACTGTTTTTT
CDR3: CATSDPLRGTGVEPTNEKLFF
V: TRBV24-1
J: TRBJ1-4
D: TRBD1
size: .

DNA: TGTGCCAGTAGTGTCCCGGACAGGTACTATGGCTACACCTTC
CDR3: CASSVPDRYYGYTF
V: TRBV19
J: TRBJ1-2
D: TRBD1
size: .

DNA: TGTGCCAGCAGCCCGTTGTCCGGCTCCTACAATGAGCAGTTCTTC
CDR3: CASSPLSGSYNEQFF
V: TRBV5-4
J: TRBJ2-1
D: .
size: few

DNA: TGTGCCATCAGTACCGGGACAAGAAGTTCACCCCTCCACTTT
CDR3: CAISTGTRSSPLHF
V: TRBV10-3
J: TRBJ1-6
D: .
size: .

DNA: TGTGCCAGCAGCCAAGGGACACCAACATCCTACGAGCAGTACTTC
CDR3: CASSQGTPTSYEQYF
V: TRBV5-5
J: TRBJ2-7
D: .
size: once

DNA: TGTGCTAGTGCTGTCAGGGCTGAAGCTTTCTTT
CDR3: CASAVRAEAFF
V: TRBV12-5
J: TRBJ1-1
D: .
size: few